Here is one TCR beta chain with its context. In the source study's methods: Reference gene primers were amplified, and this amplification served to estimate nucleated cell counts. The repertoire was sequenced with immunoSEQ multiplex PCR; TCRdb's copy has only in-frame clones and lacks some. V and J calls plus clone size are reproduced from that table; the DNA served to infer D and trimming. In the table there are about 280,000 clones, approximately 86% of which are singletons. This record comes from a study of blood T cell repertoires in COVID-19. Germline V gene data show CDR1 as LNHDA and CDR2 as SQIVND (reference sequence). After removal of 3 bases from V and 14 bases from J, the junction contained 10 bases not matched to a gene. There are 14 residues in the CDR3.

The sample comprised peripheral blood. The receptor comes from a woman aged 70 to 79 with COVID-19, enrolled during active disease. The chain is built from TRBV19 and TRBJ1-6; the match to TRBD1 covers 7 bases. The CDR3 sequence: CASSIGQVFPALHF. The CDR3 DNA reads TGTGCCAGTAGTATCGGACAGGTGTTTCCCGCCCTCCACTTT.